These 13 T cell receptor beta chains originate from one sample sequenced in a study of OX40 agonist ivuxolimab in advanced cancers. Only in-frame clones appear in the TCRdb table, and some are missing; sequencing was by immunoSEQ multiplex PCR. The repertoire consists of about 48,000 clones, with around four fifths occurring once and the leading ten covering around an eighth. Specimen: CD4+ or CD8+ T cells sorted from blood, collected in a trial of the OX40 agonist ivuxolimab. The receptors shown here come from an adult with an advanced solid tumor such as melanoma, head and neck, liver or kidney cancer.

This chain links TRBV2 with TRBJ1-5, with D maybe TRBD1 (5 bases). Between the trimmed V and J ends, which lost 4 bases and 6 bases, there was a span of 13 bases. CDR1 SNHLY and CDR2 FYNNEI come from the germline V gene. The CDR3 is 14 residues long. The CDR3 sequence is CASSVDGGRQPQHF. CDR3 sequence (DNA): TGTGCCAGCAGTGTAGATGGGGGTCGTCAGCCCCAGCATTTT.

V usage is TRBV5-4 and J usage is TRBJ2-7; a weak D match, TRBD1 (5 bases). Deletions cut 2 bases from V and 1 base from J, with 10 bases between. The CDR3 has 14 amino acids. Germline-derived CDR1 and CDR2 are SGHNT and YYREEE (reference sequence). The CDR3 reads CASSFGAVSYEQYF. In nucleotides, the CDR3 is TGTGCCAGCAGCTTTGGGGCTGTTTCCTACGAGCAGTACTTC.

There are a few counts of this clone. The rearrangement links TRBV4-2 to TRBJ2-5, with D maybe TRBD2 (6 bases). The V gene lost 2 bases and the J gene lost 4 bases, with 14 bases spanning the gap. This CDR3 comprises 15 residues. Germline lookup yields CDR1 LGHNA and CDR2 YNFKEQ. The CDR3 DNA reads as TGTGCCAGCAGCCAATTCATCCAGGGACTAGAGACCCAGTACTTC. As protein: CASSQFIQGLETQYF.

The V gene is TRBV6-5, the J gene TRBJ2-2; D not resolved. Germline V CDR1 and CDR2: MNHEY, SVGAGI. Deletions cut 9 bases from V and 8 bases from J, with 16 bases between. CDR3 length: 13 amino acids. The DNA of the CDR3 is TGTGCCAGTTCGAAGCTCGCATGGGGGGAGCTGTTTTTT. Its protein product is CASSKLAWGELFF.

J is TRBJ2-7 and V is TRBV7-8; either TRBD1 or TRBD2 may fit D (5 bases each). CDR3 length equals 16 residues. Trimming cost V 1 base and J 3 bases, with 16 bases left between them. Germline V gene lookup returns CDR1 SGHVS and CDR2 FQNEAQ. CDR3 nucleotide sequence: TGTGCCAGCAGCTTAGGGGGGTGGGAGCGGAACTACGAGCAGTACTTC. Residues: CASSLGGWERNYEQYF.

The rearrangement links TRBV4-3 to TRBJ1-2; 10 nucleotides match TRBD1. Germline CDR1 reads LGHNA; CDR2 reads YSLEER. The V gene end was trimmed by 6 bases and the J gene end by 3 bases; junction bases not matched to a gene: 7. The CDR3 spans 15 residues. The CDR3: CASSPGTGAHYGYTF. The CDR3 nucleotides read TGCGCCAGCAGTCCCGGGACAGGGGCTCACTATGGCTACACCTTC.

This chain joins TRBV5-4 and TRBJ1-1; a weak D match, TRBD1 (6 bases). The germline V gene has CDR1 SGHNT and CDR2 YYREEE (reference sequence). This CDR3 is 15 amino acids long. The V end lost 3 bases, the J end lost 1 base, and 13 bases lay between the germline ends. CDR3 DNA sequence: TGTGCCAGCAGCTCTTACAGGGAGGGGAACACTGAAGCTTTCTTT. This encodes CASSSYREGNTEAFF. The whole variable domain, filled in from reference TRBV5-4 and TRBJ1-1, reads ETGVTQSPTHLIKTRGQQVTLRCSSQSGHNTVSWYQQALGQGPQFIFQYYREEENGRGNFPPRFSGLQFPNYSSELNVNALELDDSALYLCASSSYREGNTEAFFGQGTRLTVV.

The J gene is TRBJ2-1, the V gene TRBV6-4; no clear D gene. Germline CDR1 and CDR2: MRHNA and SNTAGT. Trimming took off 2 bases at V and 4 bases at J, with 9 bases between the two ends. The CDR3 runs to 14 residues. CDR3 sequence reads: CASSDGNRYNEQFF. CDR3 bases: TGTGCCAGCAGTGACGGTAACCGGTACAATGAGCAGTTCTTC.

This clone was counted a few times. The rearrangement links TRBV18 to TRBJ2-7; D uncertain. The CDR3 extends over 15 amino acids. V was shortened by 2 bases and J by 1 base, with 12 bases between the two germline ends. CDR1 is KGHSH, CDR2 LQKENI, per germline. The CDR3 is CASSPGLPPSYEQYV. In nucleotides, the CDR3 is TGTGCCAGCTCACCAGGGCTCCCACCGTCCTACGAGCAGTACGTC.

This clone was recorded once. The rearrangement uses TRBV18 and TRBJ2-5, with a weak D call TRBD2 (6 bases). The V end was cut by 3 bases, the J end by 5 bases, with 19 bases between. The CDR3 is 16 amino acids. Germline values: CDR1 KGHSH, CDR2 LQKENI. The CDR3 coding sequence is TGTGCCAGCTCACCCAGGGCTAGCGCAGAGGGGGAGACCCAGTACTTC. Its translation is CASSPRASAEGETQYF.

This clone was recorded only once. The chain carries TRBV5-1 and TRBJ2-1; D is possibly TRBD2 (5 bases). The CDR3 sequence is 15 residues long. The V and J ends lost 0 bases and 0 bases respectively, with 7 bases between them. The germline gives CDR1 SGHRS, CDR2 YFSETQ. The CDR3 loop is CASSLAGSSYNEQFF. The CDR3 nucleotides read TGCGCCAGCAGCTTGGCGGGGAGCTCCTACAATGAGCAGTTCTTC. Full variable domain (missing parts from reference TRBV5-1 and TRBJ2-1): KAGVTQTPRYLIKTRGQQVTLSCSPISGHRSVSWYQQTPGQGLQFLFEYFSETQRNKGNFPGRFSGRQFSNSRSEMNVSTLELGDSALYLCASSLAGSSYNEQFFGPGTRLTVL.

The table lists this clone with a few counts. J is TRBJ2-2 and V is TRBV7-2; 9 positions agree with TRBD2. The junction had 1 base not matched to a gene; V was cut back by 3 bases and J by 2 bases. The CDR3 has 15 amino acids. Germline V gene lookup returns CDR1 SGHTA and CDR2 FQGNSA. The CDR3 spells CASSLTSGNTGELFF. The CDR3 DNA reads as TGTGCCAGCAGCTTGACTAGCGGTAACACCGGGGAGCTGTTTTTT.

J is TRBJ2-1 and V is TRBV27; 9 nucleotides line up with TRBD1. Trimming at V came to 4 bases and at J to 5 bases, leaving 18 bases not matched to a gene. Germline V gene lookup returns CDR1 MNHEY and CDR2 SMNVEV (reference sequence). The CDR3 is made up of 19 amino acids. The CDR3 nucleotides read TGTGCCAGCAGTTATGCGGGACAGGGCCTTTCTTTTTTTGACAATGAGCAGTTCTTC. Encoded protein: CASSYAGQGLSFFDNEQFF.